A single sample is the source of the 18 T cell receptor beta chains below, sequenced in a study of early T cells in non-severe SARS-CoV-2 infection. Using its own MiXCR run on the 5' RACE reads, TCRdb lists one record per CDR3 protein. The sample holds tens of thousands of distinct CDR3 sequences; approximately 10% are singletons and the top ten take roughly 3%. The sample here was whole blood, taken at baseline. The receptors here all came from an adult who was a healthcare worker with PCR-confirmed SARS-CoV-2 infection or an uninfected control (not recorded which).

The V gene is TRBV7-8, the J gene TRBJ1-1; D remains ambiguous. V shed 2 bases and J shed 10 bases, with 17 bases lying between them. Germline loops: CDR1 SGHVS, CDR2 FQNEAQ. The CDR3 is 14 residues long. The CDR3 sequence is CASSLSSARARAFF. Written as DNA, the CDR3 is TGTGCCAGCAGCTTAAGCTCGGCCCGGGCTCGAGCTTTCTTT.

This clonotype was observed a handful of times. This rearrangement joins TRBV7-3 to TRBJ2-5, with 10 bases aligning to TRBD2. Germline V CDR1 and CDR2: SGHTA, FQGTGA. CDR3 length equals 15 residues. After removal of 1 base from V and 4 bases from J, the junction contained 3 bases not matched to a gene. CDR3 bases: TGTGCCAGCAGCTTAATAGCTAGCGGGGGAGAGACCCAGTACTTC. Protein product: CASSLIASGGETQYF.

The table lists this clonotype with a few counts. The chain carries TRBV6-1 and TRBJ2-7; 8 nucleotides match TRBD1. Germline CDR1 is MNHNS and CDR2 is SASEGT. Trimming took 3 bases from V and 2 from J; bases not matched to a gene: 6. This CDR3 comprises 15 residues. Here the CDR3 DNA reads TGTGCCAGCAGTGAGGGATCGACAGGGGCCTACGAGCAGTACTTC. It specifies CASSEGSTGAYEQYF.

The sample holds a few counts of this clonotype. The chain links TRBV29-1 to TRBJ1-1, with a weak D call TRBD1 (5 bases). V was shortened by 7 bases and J by 1 base, with 10 bases between the two germline ends. Germline values: CDR1 SQVTM, CDR2 ANQGSEA. The CDR3 sequence is 12 residues long. The chain's CDR3 is CSAGTRNTEAFF. DNA for the CDR3: TGCAGCGCTGGGACGAGGAACACTGAAGCTTTCTTT. The complete variable domain, with remaining parts taken from reference TRBV29-1 and TRBJ1-1, reads SAVISQKPSRDICQRGTSLTIQCQVDSQVTMMFWYRQQPGQSLTLIATANQGSEATYESGFVIDKFPISRPNLTFSTLTVSNMSPEDSSIYLCSAGTRNTEAFFGQGTRLTVV.

This rearrangement joins TRBV6-2 or TRBV6-3 to TRBJ2-4; 7 nucleotides match TRBD1. CDR3 length equals 16 residues. The ends lost 7 bases at V and 6 bases at J; junction bases unmatched: 15. Per the germline V gene, CDR1 is MNHEY and CDR2 is SVGEGT. The CDR3: CASTGWVGTARNIQYF. As DNA, the CDR3 is TGTGCCAGCACTGGCTGGGTCGGGACAGCAAGAAACATTCAGTACTTC.

The rearrangement joins TRBV12-3 or TRBV12-4 to TRBJ1-2; the match to TRBD1 covers 7 bases. Unmatched junction bases numbered 2, after V lost 5 bases and J lost 5 bases. The CDR3 is made up of 12 amino acids. CDR3 nucleotides: TGTGCCAGCAGTCCCAGGGGGTATGGCTACACCTTC. This sequence encodes CASSPRGYGYTF.

This sequence joins TRBV2 and TRBJ1-3; D might be TRBD1 (6 bases). V lost 2 bases, J lost 4 bases, and 24 bases lay in between. CDR3 length: 19 residues. Germline V gene data show CDR1 as SNHLY and CDR2 as FYNNEI. For the CDR3, the DNA is TGTGCCAGCAGTGAATCGGGGGGGCGCTTACCTCTACCAGGAAACACCATATATTTT. It is translated as CASSESGGRLPLPGNTIYF. Full variable domain (missing parts from reference TRBV2 and TRBJ1-3): EPEVTQTPSHQVTQMGQEVILRCVPISNHLYFYWYRQILGQKVEFLVSFYNNEISEKSEIFDDQFSVERPDGSNFTLKIRSTKLEDSAMYFCASSESGGRLPLPGNTIYFGEGSWLTVV.

This clonotype was counted many times. The CDR3 loop is CASSLEGQRTGELFF. CDR3 DNA: TGTGCCAGCAGCTTAGAGGGACAGCGGACCGGGGAGCTGTTTTTT. V gene TRBV7-3 combines with J gene TRBJ2-2, with TRBD1 matching over 7 bases. J was trimmed by 5 bases and V by 2 bases; bases with no gene match: 5. The CDR3 is 15 amino acids. CDR1 SGHTA and CDR2 FQGTGA come from the germline V gene.

This chain links TRBV5-1 with TRBJ2-3; perhaps TRBD2 as D (6 bases). The germline V gene encodes CDR1 SGHRS and CDR2 YFSETQ. This CDR3 spans 14 amino acids. Trimming left V 4 bases short and J 3 bases short, with 12 bases between. The DNA for the CDR3 is TGCGCCAGCAGCAGGGAGGTCCTTACAGATACGCAGTATTTT. Amino acids: CASSREVLTDTQYF.

This clonotype was observed at least ten times. This sequence joins TRBV4-2 and TRBJ1-2; possibly TRBD1 for D (6 bases). Trimming took off 4 bases at V and 7 bases at J, with 19 bases between the two ends. CDR1 is LGHNA and CDR2 is YNFKEQ in the germline V gene. The CDR3 is made up of 15 amino acids. The CDR3 is CASSLGQQGRGGYTF. In DNA form, the CDR3 reads TGTGCCAGCAGCCTAGGACAGCAGGGAAGAGGTGGCTACACCTTC.

CDR3 region: CSVEEPGLAGGRNIQYF. As DNA, the CDR3 is TGCAGCGTTGAAGAGCCGGGACTAGCGGGGGGCCGGAACATTCAGTACTTC. The rearrangement joins TRBV29-1 to TRBJ2-4; 15 bases line up with TRBD2. CDR3 length: 17 residues. The germline gives CDR1 SQVTM, CDR2 ANQGSEA. Losses at the gene ends were 0 bases for V and 7 bases for J; bases not matched to a gene: 7.

The gene calls are TRBV30 and TRBJ1-1; D is ambiguous. Trimming took 0 bases from V and 11 from J, leaving 16 bases between them. Germline V gene sequence: CDR1 GTSNPN, CDR2 SVGIG (reference sequence). There are 13 residues in the CDR3. The CDR3 DNA reads TGTGCCTGGAGTGTACAGAGGGTAGCGACGGCTTTCTTT. It specifies CAWSVQRVATAFF.

The V gene is TRBV9, the J gene TRBJ1-2; 9 bases fit TRBD1. This CDR3 spans 15 amino acids. Germline V gene data show CDR1 as SGDLS and CDR2 as YYNGEE. J gave up 8 bases and V 3 bases, and 11 bases lay outside the gene matches. The CDR3 loop is CASSAVPGGQGGYTF. As DNA, the CDR3 is TGTGCCAGCAGCGCGGTCCCCGGGGGACAGGGCGGCTACACCTTC.

This clonotype was detected a few times. The chain carries TRBV7-9 and TRBJ2-1; 14 bases map to TRBD2. This CDR3 has 19 amino acids. Unmatched junction bases numbered 16, after V lost 4 bases and J lost 8 bases. Germline V gene data show CDR1 as SEHNR and CDR2 as FQNEAQ (reference sequence). The chain's CDR3 is CASSSLRLAGGKKADEQFF. Here the CDR3 DNA reads TGTGCCAGCAGCTCCCTGAGACTAGCGGGGGGGAAGAAGGCGGATGAGCAGTTCTTC. The full variable domain, in which reference TRBV7-9 and TRBJ2-1 provide the parts outside the CDR3, is DTGVSQNPRHKITKRGQNVTFRCDPISEHNRLYWYRQTLGQGPEFLTYFQNEAQLEKSRLLSDRFSAERPKGSFSTLEIQRTEQGDSAMYLCASSSLRLAGGKKADEQFFGPGTRLTVL.

The chain recombines TRBV11-2 with TRBJ1-5, with D hard to call. V was clipped by 1 base and J by 4 bases, with 14 bases between them. Germline assignment: CDR1 SGHAT and CDR2 FQNNGV. The CDR3 sequence is 16 residues long. The CDR3 coding sequence is TGTGCCAGCAGCTTAGGGGCACAAAACCGAAATCAGCCCCAGCATTTT. It encodes CASSLGAQNRNQPQHF.

The chain links TRBV20-1 to TRBJ1-6, with TRBD1 identical over 10 bases. The CDR3 is made up of 15 amino acids. Germline V gene lookup returns CDR1 DFQATT and CDR2 SNEGSKA (reference sequence). J gave up 5 bases and V 5 bases, and 6 bases lay outside the gene matches. Here the CDR3 reads CSAPQDRGNNSPLHF. DNA of the CDR3: TGCAGTGCTCCTCAGGACAGGGGGAATAATTCACCCCTCCACTTT.

This clonotype was counted only a few times. This sequence joins TRBV11-2 and TRBJ2-3, with a weak D call TRBD2 (5 bases). The CDR3 has 16 residues. Germline V CDR1 and CDR2: SGHAT, FQNNGV. V was clipped by 2 bases and J by 11 bases, with 23 bases between them. The CDR3 coding sequence is TGTGCCAGCAGCTTAACGCGGTTCAAAACCACTCGGGGGCAGTATTTT. It encodes CASSLTRFKTTRGQYF.

This clonotype showed up many times. The genes are TRBV28 and TRBJ1-3; possibly TRBD1 for D (5 bases). Trimming pared 9 bases from V and 0 bases from J, leaving 12 bases between. Germline V gene data show CDR1 as MDHEN and CDR2 as SYDVKM. This CDR3 is 14 amino acids long. This chain's CDR3 is CASSGGVSGNTIYF. As DNA, the CDR3 is TGTGCCAGTTCCGGGGGGGTCTCTGGAAACACCATATATTTT.